These T cell receptor beta chains were read from a single sample in a study of blood T cell repertoires in COVID-19. Clones were sequenced by immunoSEQ multiplex PCR, and TCRdb holds only the in-frame ones, with some missing. In the table there are approximately 160,000 clones, 86% of which are singletons. The sample comprised peripheral blood. These receptors all stem from a man aged 50 to 60 with active or convalescent COVID-19. Each CDR3 is given with its conserved first and last residue. D genes are given only for firm matches. Rows may omit the clone size; those that give it use once, few, many or a size class.

J,V,size,D,CDR3,DNA
TRBJ2-3,TRBV5-1,.,.,CASSAQTGTDTQYF,TGCGCCAGCAGCGCTCAGACTGGCACAGATACGCAGTATTTT
TRBJ2-1,TRBV5-1,.,.,CASSLVQRSYQFF,TGCGCCAGCAGCTTGGTCCAGCGGAGCTATCAGTTCTTC
TRBJ1-3,TRBV10-3,.,.,CATSTDSGNTIYF,TGTGCCACCTCGACAGACTCTGGAAACACCATATATTTT
TRBJ2-1,TRBV11-2,.,TRBD2,CASSLASGGSITYNEQFF,TGTGCCAGCAGCTTAGCGAGCGGGGGCTCTATCACCTACAATGAGCAGTTCTTC
TRBJ1-6,TRBV5-1,once,.,CASSLEVRSSPLHF,TGCGCCAGCAGCTTGGAGGTGCGGAGTTCACCCCTCCACTTT
TRBJ2-7,TRBV6-1,.,TRBD2,CASREGASGGPYEQYF,TGTGCCAGCAGAGAAGGGGCTAGCGGGGGGCCATACGAGCAGTACTTC
TRBJ2-1,TRBV24-1,.,TRBD1,CATSDRGQGIDNEQFF,TGTGCCACCAGTGATAGAGGACAGGGGATTGACAATGAGCAGTTCTTC
TRBJ2-2,TRBV14,few,.,CASSPRVAGELFF,TGTGCCAGCAGCCCGAGGGTTGCCGGGGAGCTGTTTTTT
TRBJ2-5,TRBV6-2/TRBV6-3,few,TRBD2,CASSPSRLAGDLKGETQYF,TGTGCCAGCAGCCCCTCCAGACTAGCGGGAGATCTCAAGGGAGAGACCCAGTACTTC
TRBJ2-7,TRBV10-1,many,TRBD2,CASRFGAGGKGEQYF,TGCGCCAGCAGGTTTGGGGCGGGAGGAAAGGGCGAGCAGTACTTC
TRBJ2-1,TRBV2,.,TRBD2,CASIPGTSPNEQFF,TGTGCCAGTATCCCCGGGACTAGCCCCAATGAGCAGTTCTTC
TRBJ2-3,TRBV27,.,.,CASSLSPGQGTDTQYF,TGTGCCAGCAGTTTAAGCCCCGGTCAGGGGACAGATACGCAGTATTTT
TRBJ2-7,TRBV21-1,.,.,CASSKVAGQGEYEQYF,TGTGCCAGCAGCAAAGTAGCTGGACAGGGGGAATACGAGCAGTACTTC
TRBJ2-5,TRBV7-2,.,TRBD2,CASSPQRGGETQYF,TGTGCCAGCAGCCCCCAGCGGGGTGGGGAGACCCAGTACTTC
TRBJ1-5,TRBV5-1,.,.,CASSWGGGNQPQHF,TGCGCCAGCAGCTGGGGAGGGGGGAACCAGCCCCAGCATTTT
TRBJ1-2,TRBV29-1,.,.,CSSREGPGDGYTF,TGCAGCTCCCGAGAGGGTCCAGGGGACGGCTACACCTTC
TRBJ2-7,TRBV18,.,TRBD1,CASSPLAIMGTGASYEQYF,TGTGCCAGCTCACCTCTCGCTATAATGGGGACAGGGGCCTCCTACGAGCAGTACTTC
TRBJ2-2,TRBV29-1,.,TRBD1,CSVWTGSGELFF,TGCAGCGTTTGGACAGGGTCCGGGGAGCTGTTTTTT
TRBJ1-3,TRBV28,.,.,CASSLSGEDIRGNTIYF,TGTGCCAGCAGTTTATCAGGCGAGGACATCCGTGGAAACACCATATATTTT
TRBJ2-1,TRBV27,.,.,CASSSDWLHYNEQFF,TGTGCCAGCAGTTCGGACTGGTTACACTACAATGAGCAGTTCTTC
TRBJ1-3,TRBV2,.,.,CASSELGAGQGNTIYF,TGTGCCAGCAGTGAACTGGGGGCAGGTCAAGGAAACACCATATATTTT
TRBJ2-1,TRBV27,.,TRBD2,CASSLYLLAGLDNEQFF,TGTGCCAGCAGTTTATACCTCCTAGCGGGGTTGGACAATGAGCAGTTCTTC